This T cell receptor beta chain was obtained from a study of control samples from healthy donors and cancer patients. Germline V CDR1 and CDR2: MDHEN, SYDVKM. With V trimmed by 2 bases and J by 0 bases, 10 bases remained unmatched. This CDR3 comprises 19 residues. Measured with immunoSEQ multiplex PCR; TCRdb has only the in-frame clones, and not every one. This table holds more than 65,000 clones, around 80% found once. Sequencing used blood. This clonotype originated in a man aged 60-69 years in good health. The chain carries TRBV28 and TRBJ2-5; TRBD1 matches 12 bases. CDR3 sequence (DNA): TGTGCCAGCAGTTTACGGTGGGACAGGGGGCTGGATTACCAAGAGACCCAGTACTTC. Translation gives CASSLRWDRGLDYQETQYF.